Sequencing of this T cell receptor beta chain was carried out in a study of blood T cell repertoires in COVID-19. Study summary: Both acute and convalescent COVID-19 samples were obtained from the United States, Italy and Spain. T cells, B-cell-depleted T cells, or PBMCs provided the cDNA or gDNA that served as material.

This clone has a single count. Source study methods: Nucleated cell number was recorded as an estimate derived from reference gene primer amplification. Sequenced by immunoSEQ multiplex PCR; TCRdb stores in-frame clones only, minus some. V and J calls and clone size are those listed in that table; D and trimming were worked out from the DNA. The table includes around 420,000 clones, 88% detected once. The V and J ends lost 7 bases and 1 base, in that order; junction bases with no gene match: 8. This CDR3 is built from 15 residues. Germline CDR1 is WNHNN and CDR2 is SYGVQD (reference sequence). Participants came from 24 US areas, aged about 18 to 89 years.

Sequences were obtained from PBMCs or T cells enriched from blood (not recorded which). J is TRBJ2-3 and V is TRBV10-1, with 7 nucleotides matching TRBD1. The receptor's source is a woman in her thirties or forties with acute COVID-19. The CDR3 is CASKFRDRRTDTQYF. The DNA for the CDR3 is TGCGCCAGCAAGTTCCGGGACAGACGCACAGATACGCAGTATTTT.